Shown below are 20 T cell receptor beta chains from a single sample sequenced in a study of T cell repertoires in cytomegalovirus infection. TCRdb used MiXCR to reprocess the reads, holding one entry per CDR3 protein. The sample records about 900,000 distinct CDR3 sequences, around 29% being singletons. The antigens of these receptors remain unknown. Sequences were derived from cultured CD8+ T cells from PBMCs, sampled from culture after CMV antigen stimulation. These receptors all come from a human donor in good health (CMV status not recorded). Some clones in this sample may be carry-over from other donors' samples.

This clonotype was counted between two and nine times. The chain has TRBV2 and TRBJ1-5; a weak D match, TRBD1 (6 bases). There are 15 residues in the CDR3. V gave up 6 bases and J gave up 0 bases, with 12 bases separating them. The germline CDR1 and CDR2 sequences are SNHLY and FYNNEI. The CDR3 here is CASSGRTVSNQPQHF. The CDR3 bases are TGTGCCAGCAGCGGGAGGACAGTTAGCAATCAGCCCCAGCATTTT.

V is TRBV20-1 and J is TRBJ2-7, with TRBD2 as a possible D gene (6 bases). Looked up from germline, CDR1 is DFQATT and CDR2 is SNEGSKA (reference sequence). V was shortened by 6 bases and J by 2 bases, with 14 bases between the two germline ends. This CDR3 spans 13 amino acids. The CDR3 region has the DNA TGCAGTGCCTCCGGGCGGGGAGCCTACGAGCAGTACTTC. Protein product: CSASGRGAYEQYF.

This clonotype was recorded a few times. The chain recombines TRBV4-3 with TRBJ1-2; weak D call: TRBD1 (6 bases). Per germline, CDR1 LGHNA and CDR2 YSLEER. The CDR3 is 15 amino acids. With 0 bases removed from V and 10 bases from J, the gap between germline ends came to 18 bases. For the CDR3, the DNA is TGCGCCAGCAGCCAAGAATGGGACATCCCTCGGGTCTACACCTTC. This gives the protein CASSQEWDIPRVYTF.

The chain has TRBV5-1 and TRBJ2-7, with 8 nucleotides matching TRBD1. Germline trimming cut 1 base from V and 2 bases from J; bases unmatched to any gene: 5. Germline V gene data show CDR1 as SGHRS and CDR2 as YFSETQ. The CDR3 contains 15 residues. The CDR3 region has the DNA TGCGCCAGCAGCTTGTGGCAGGGGGCCCCCTACGAGCAGTACGTC. Its translation: CASSLWQGAPYEQYV.

The chain uses TRBV6-2 or TRBV6-3 and TRBJ2-5, with 10 bases aligning to TRBD2. This CDR3 region has 15 residues. Germline V CDR1 and CDR2: MNHEY, SVGEGT. With V trimmed by 7 bases and J by 2 bases, 7 bases remained unmatched. For the CDR3, the DNA is TGTGCCAGCATGCCCGGGACTAGCGTACAAGAGACCCAGTACTTC. As protein: CASMPGTSVQETQYF.

V is TRBV5-3 and J is TRBJ1-2, with D maybe TRBD1 (6 bases). TRBV5-3 is designated an ORF whose function remains uncertain. V lost 8 bases and J 5 bases, leaving 25 bases between the germline ends. CDR3 length equals 16 residues. Here the CDR3 DNA reads TGTGCCAGCAGCGGAATTACAGGGTACACGGGGTATGGCTACACCTTC. It yields the protein CASSGITGYTGYGYTF.

V is TRBV6-2 or TRBV6-3 and J is TRBJ2-7; TRBD1 matches at 9 bases. The CDR3 extends over 15 amino acids. V lost 2 bases to trimming and J lost 5 bases; unmatched junction nucleotides: 7. Germline loops: CDR1 MNHEY, CDR2 SVGEGT. The chain's CDR3 is CASSYVPGQGNEQYV. DNA of the CDR3: TGTGCCAGCAGTTACGTACCGGGACAGGGAAACGAGCAGTACGTC.

This clonotype was observed a handful of times. The rearrangement links TRBV12-3 or TRBV12-4 to TRBJ1-2, with a tentative D call TRBD1 (5 bases). V gave up 5 bases and J gave up 6 bases, with 13 bases separating them. The CDR3 loop spans 13 amino acids. This CDR3 is CASSGDWGDGYTF. The DNA for the CDR3 is TGTGCCAGCAGTGGAGATTGGGGGGATGGCTACACCTTC.

In its sample, this clonotype was seen many times. J is TRBJ2-7 and V is TRBV7-6; D gene unclear. This CDR3 contains 15 residues. Trimming took 1 base from V and 0 from J, leaving 10 bases between them. Germline CDR1 reads SGHVS; CDR2 reads FNYEAQ. The DNA of the CDR3 is TGTGCCAGCAGCTTAGAGGTCGGTAGCTCCTACGAGCAGTACGTC. Translating it yields CASSLEVGSSYEQYV.

The V gene is TRBV7-9, the J gene TRBJ1-1; no firm D call. V was shortened by 0 bases and J by 3 bases, with 5 bases between the two germline ends. Germline V gene lookup returns CDR1 SEHNR and CDR2 FQNEAQ (reference sequence). The CDR3 contains 13 residues. The CDR3 sequence: CASSLAAHTEAFF. The CDR3 nucleotides read TGTGCCAGCAGCTTAGCGGCTCACACTGAAGCTTTCTTT.

The chain has TRBV28 and TRBJ1-1, with TRBD1 matching over 10 bases. V trimming: 5 bases; J trimming: 7 bases; junction bases outside the gene matches: 4. The CDR3 contains 13 residues. Germline values: CDR1 MDHEN, CDR2 SYDVKM. The CDR3 region is CASSMTGGFEAFF. CDR3 sequence (DNA): TGTGCCAGCAGTATGACAGGGGGCTTTGAAGCTTTCTTT.

This clonotype was recorded at least ten times. The chain joins TRBV7-3 to TRBJ2-1; D ambiguous. The CDR3 runs to 15 residues. The V gene lost 0 bases and the J gene lost 5 bases, with 11 bases spanning the gap. Germline CDR1 reads SGHTA; CDR2 reads FQGTGA. CDR3 amino acids: CASSLTRAVHNEQFF. The CDR3 DNA reads TGTGCCAGCAGCTTAACCCGGGCCGTACACAATGAGCAGTTCTTC.

V and J are TRBV13 and TRBJ1-1, with a weak D call TRBD1 (5 bases). CDR3 length equals 15 residues. Trimming shortened V by 5 bases and J by 4 bases, and 17 bases separated the two germline ends. In germline, CDR1 is PRHDT, CDR2 FYEKMQ (reference sequence). For the CDR3, the DNA is TGTGCCAGCAGCCGCTTCGGGGGTCAAGGCACTGAAGCTTTCTTT. As protein: CASSRFGGQGTEAFF.

The sample holds many counts of this clonotype. The chain employs TRBV7-2 and TRBJ2-5; D perhaps matches TRBD1 (5 bases). The V gene's germline CDR1 is SGHTA and CDR2 FQGNSA. This CDR3 spans 12 amino acids. V shed 1 base and J shed 8 bases, with 8 bases lying between them. The CDR3 sequence: CASSLGRGTQYF. The CDR3 region has the DNA TGTGCCAGCAGCTTAGGAAGGGGCACCCAGTACTTC.

The chain recombines TRBV6-1 with TRBJ2-7; D is possibly TRBD1 (6 bases). V lost 5 bases, J lost 0 bases, and 20 bases lay in between. This CDR3 contains 17 residues. Germline lookup yields CDR1 MNHNS and CDR2 SASEGT. In DNA, the CDR3 is TGTGCCAGCAGTCACCTTTTCAGGGGTCCTAGCTCCTACGAGCAGTACGTC. Translation gives CASSHLFRGPSSYEQYV.

V and J are TRBV6-2 or TRBV6-3 and TRBJ2-1, with TRBD1 identical over 7 bases. In germline, CDR1 is MNHEY, CDR2 SVGEGT. The CDR3 is 13 amino acids. With 6 bases clipped from V and 8 bases from J, the junction kept 7 bases outside the gene matches. DNA for the CDR3: TGTGCCAGCAGCCCTTGGGACAGCCATGAGCAGTTCTTC. Translation: CASSPWDSHEQFF.

This clonotype was found many times. J is TRBJ1-1 and V is TRBV7-6, with 7 bases aligning to TRBD1. This CDR3 contains 16 residues. With V trimmed by 5 bases and J by 1 base, 10 bases remained unmatched. Per the germline V gene, CDR1 is SGHVS and CDR2 is FNYEAQ. CDR3 sequence (DNA): TGTGCCAGCAGCCTTAGGGTAGGGGGCGCGAACACTGAAGCTTTCTTT. Translation: CASSLRVGGANTEAFF.

This clonotype was detected a few times. The chain combines TRBV7-3 with TRBJ1-2, with 9 bases identical to TRBD1. V trimming: 5 bases; J trimming: 11 bases; junction bases outside the gene matches: 9. Germline-derived CDR1 and CDR2 are SGHTA and FQGTGA. The CDR3 spans 13 residues. The CDR3 DNA follows: TGTGCCAGCAGCACCGGGACAGGGCTATTTTACACCTTC. The encoded protein is CASSTGTGLFYTF.

The chain is built from TRBV12-3 or TRBV12-4 and TRBJ1-6, with a possible D match to TRBD1 (6 bases). This CDR3 comprises 16 residues. Trimming left V 4 bases short and J 5 bases short, with 15 bases between. CDR3 protein: CASSWGLWVNNSPLHF. The CDR3 DNA follows: TGTGCCAGCAGTTGGGGGCTCTGGGTGAATAATTCACCCCTCCACTTT.

This sequence joins TRBV7-9 and TRBJ1-5, with a weak D call TRBD1 (6 bases). The CDR3 has 15 amino acids. The V end was cut by 3 bases, the J end by 4 bases, with 13 bases between. Germline values: CDR1 SEHNR, CDR2 FQNEAQ (reference sequence). CDR3 residues: CASSLGGTTNQPQHF. The CDR3 DNA follows: TGTGCCAGCAGCTTGGGGGGGACAACGAATCAGCCCCAGCATTTT.